Listed below are T cell receptor beta chains from one sample, sequenced in a study of blood T cell repertoires in COVID-19. Profiled with immunoSEQ multiplex PCR; TCRdb holds only in-frame clones, not every one. The sample lists a few hundred thousand clones, roughly 85% seen once, with around 6.9% in the top ten. The sequenced material came from peripheral blood. All receptors come from a human donor in a cohort sampled during active COVID-19. Both conserved end residues are part of each CDR3. D genes are given only for firm matches. Not all rows give a size; the values are once, few, many and, for expanded clones, a class.

J gene | clone size | D gene | V gene | CDR3 DNA | CDR3 protein
TRBJ2-7 | NA | NA | TRBV3-1/TRBV3-2 | TGTGCCAGCAGCTTAGAGCCCCGGGCCAGGGCCTACGAGCAGTACTTC | CASSLEPRARAYEQYF
TRBJ2-3 | NA | TRBD1 | TRBV30 | TGTGCCTGGAGTGTTTTAACGGGACAGGGGTCAGATACGCAGTATTTT | CAWSVLTGQGSDTQYF
TRBJ2-1 | NA | NA | TRBV12-2 | TGTGCAAGTCGCTTACGGATTAGCGGGGGGGCTAGTACCTACAATGAGCAGTTCTTC | CASRLRISGGASTYNEQFF
TRBJ2-7 | NA | NA | TRBV5-4 | TGTGCCAGCAGCTTACCGGGACTTTACGAGCAGTACTTC | CASSLPGLYEQYF
TRBJ1-1 | NA | NA | TRBV12-3/TRBV12-4 | TGTGCCAGCAGCCCCAACTTTGAAGCTTTCTTT | CASSPNFEAFF
TRBJ1-3 | NA | NA | TRBV10-3 | TGTGCCATCAGTGAGTTCGGACAACCTGGAAACACCATATATTTT | CAISEFGQPGNTIYF
TRBJ1-2 | few | NA | TRBV28 | TGTGCCAGCAGGCACCAGGGGCTGCTCCGTGGCTACACCTTC | CASRHQGLLRGYTF
TRBJ2-2 | NA | NA | TRBV28 | TGTGCCAGCAGTTTAGTCTCGAGACAGACGAACACCGGGGAGCTGTTTTTT | CASSLVSRQTNTGELFF
TRBJ1-1 | NA | NA | TRBV7-9 | TGTGCCAGCAGCTTAGACAGTTTCATGAACACTGAAGCTTTCTTT | CASSLDSFMNTEAFF
TRBJ1-1 | NA | NA | TRBV7-9 | TGTGCCAGCAGCCAGATTATGGGAAGCCGGGATTGGGCTTTCTTT | CASSQIMGSRDWAFF
TRBJ2-1 | NA | TRBD1 | TRBV12-3/TRBV12-4 | TGTGTCAGCAGATCCACAGGGGATGAGCAGTTCTTC | CVSRSTGDEQFF
TRBJ1-5 | NA | NA | TRBV7-9 | TGTGCCAGCAGCCAGGAAGAAAATCAGCCCCAGCATTTT | CASSQEENQPQHF
TRBJ1-4 | NA | NA | TRBV7-9 | TGTGCCAGCAGCTCCCGAACTAATGAAAAACTGTTTTTT | CASSSRTNEKLFF
TRBJ1-1 | NA | NA | TRBV20-1 | TGCAGTGCTAGTCGGGATCTTAGGACTGAAGCTTTCTTT | CSASRDLRTEAFF
TRBJ2-3 | NA | NA | TRBV7-7 | TGTGCCAGCAGCTTAGGCGGGGCCACGACAGATACGCGGTATTTT | CASSLGGATTDTRYF
TRBJ1-2 | NA | NA | TRBV2 | TGTGCCAGCAGTGAAGTTGGGGGGGCCTATGGCTACACCTTC | CASSEVGGAYGYTF
TRBJ1-3 | NA | NA | TRBV6-2/TRBV6-3 | TGTGCCAGCAGTAGCCCCACCCCAACAGGAGTCTCTGGAAACACCATATATTTT | CASSSPTPTGVSGNTIYF
TRBJ2-2 | NA | TRBD1 | TRBV20-1 | TGCAGTGCTAGTCCGGGACAGGGTATAGCCGGGGAGCTGTTTTTT | CSASPGQGIAGELFF
TRBJ2-5 | NA | TRBD1 | TRBV13 | TGTGCCAGCAGCTGGACAGGGAAGGAGACCCAGTACTTC | CASSWTGKETQYF
TRBJ2-3 | NA | TRBD2 | TRBV28 | TGTGCCAGCAGTAACGGGCGGGAGAGCACAGATACGCAGTATTTT | CASSNGRESTDTQYF
TRBJ2-1 | NA | TRBD1 | TRBV2 | TGTGCCAGCAGTGAAGGAGGACAGGATTCAGAGCAGTTCTTC | CASSEGGQDSEQFF
TRBJ1-4 | NA | NA | TRBV6-1 | TGTGCCAGCAGTGAATTATTAAGGACAGCCCTTAATATTGAAAAACTGTTTTTT | CASSELLRTALNIEKLFF
TRBJ1-5 | NA | TRBD1 | TRBV18 | TGTGCCAGCTCACCTTCCCCAGGGGGCCGGCAGCCCCAGCATTTT | CASSPSPGGRQPQHF
TRBJ1-2 | few | TRBD1 | TRBV5-4 | TGTGCCAGCAGCCCAGGGGGCGGGGCCCCTGGCTACACCTTC | CASSPGGGAPGYTF
TRBJ2-7 | NA | TRBD1 | TRBV7-6 | TGTGCCAGCAGCTTAGATCCTGGACAGGGGGCTCACGAGCAGTACTTC | CASSLDPGQGAHEQYF
TRBJ2-2 | NA | NA | TRBV6-6 | TGTGCCAGCAGTTCGGCGGGTCTGTCTGGGGAGCTGTTTTTT | CASSSAGLSGELFF
TRBJ2-7 | NA | NA | TRBV5-1 | TGCGCCAGCAGCTTGGAATCCTTTTCCTACGAGCAGTACTTC | CASSLESFSYEQYF
TRBJ1-6 | NA | NA | TRBV5-1 | TGCGCCAGCAGCTTGGAGGACAGCCTCAGCTCCTATAATTCACCCCTCCACTTT | CASSLEDSLSSYNSPLHF
TRBJ2-7 | NA | TRBD2 | TRBV5-4 | TGTGCCAGCAGCTACCCCGCGGGGGGACAAGCCTACGAGCAGTACTTC | CASSYPAGGQAYEQYF
TRBJ1-2 | NA | TRBD1 | TRBV7-9 | TGTGCCAGCAGCTCCCCTGTGGACAGGGGATTTGGCTACACCTTC | CASSSPVDRGFGYTF
TRBJ1-1 | NA | NA | TRBV24-1 | TGTGCCACCAGTGATTTCGACAGTGACATGAACACTGAAGCTTTCTTT | CATSDFDSDMNTEAFF
TRBJ1-1 | NA | NA | TRBV5-1 | TGCGCCAGCAGCGAGACACAGGGAAACACTGAAGCTTTCTTT | CASSETQGNTEAFF
TRBJ2-5 | once | NA | TRBV5-6 | TGTGCCAGCAGCTTGGGGGCAGAGACCCAGTACTTC | CASSLGAETQYF